This T cell receptor (beta chain) stems from a study of blood T cell repertoires in COVID-19. Background on the study: Acute and convalescent COVID-19 specimens originated in the United States, Italy and Spain. T cells, B-cell-depleted T cells, or PBMCs supplied cDNA or gDNA.

Original data processing: Reference gene primer amplification yielded estimated nucleated cell counts. Libraries were prepared by immunoSEQ multiplex PCR; TCRdb keeps only in-frame clonotypes and omits some of them. The D gene and trimming were derived from the DNA, and the V and J assignments and clone size from that table. Among roughly 250,000 clones listed, about four fifths were seen once. The CDR3 extends over 15 amino acids. In germline, CDR1 is SEHNR, CDR2 FQNEAQ (reference sequence). Trimming left V 6 bases short and J 3 bases short, with 17 bases between. This clonotype was obtained from a man aged 35 to 55 with active or convalescent COVID-19. J is TRBJ1-1 and V is TRBV7-9, with D possibly TRBD1 on 5 matching bases. Material: peripheral blood. DNA of the CDR3: TGTGCCAGCAGACCTGGGTGGGGGAGGGACACTGAAGCTTTCTTT. This sequence encodes CASRPGWGRDTEAFF.